The source of this T cell receptor (beta chain) is a study of blood T cells in healthy people across ages. Points from the study as a whole: The lack of PBMC sorting stopped any conclusive naive versus antigen-experienced comparison.

The second PCR ran about 6 to 11 cycles with a sample-barcoded 5' primer and J-beta primers. TCRdb called the 5' RACE reads again in MiXCR, with one record for every CDR3 protein. The sample comprises about 1,500,000 distinct CDR3 sequences, 40% to 50% of which are singletons, and roughly 7.9% rests with the top ten. Concerning this clonotype itself: Its target is not known.

J was trimmed by 0 bases and V by 7 bases; bases with no gene match: 4. The CDR3 loop spans 15 amino acids. Germline-derived CDR1 and CDR2 are MNHEY and SVGEGT. This clonotype was obtained from a woman between 18 and 29 years old in good health. Sequencing was carried out using blood. The chain employs TRBV6-2 or TRBV6-3 and TRBJ2-2; TRBD2 agrees at 8 bases. CDR3 bases: TGTGCCAGCACCCAGGGACTAGCGAACACCGGGGAGCTGTTTTTT. It yields the protein CASTQGLANTGELFF.